Below are 2 T cell receptor beta chains sequenced from a single sample in a study of blood T cell repertoires in COVID-19. TCRdb's table, derived via immunoSEQ multiplex PCR, lists solely in-frame clones and lacks some. The table has approximately 220,000 clones, over 80% seen once; the top ten hold 25% to 35%. Sequencing was done on a sample of peripheral blood. The source is a man in his forties or fifties with acute or convalescent COVID-19.

The genes are TRBV5-1 and TRBJ1-1; perhaps TRBD1 as D (6 bases). Germline-derived CDR1 and CDR2 are SGHRS and YFSETQ. The CDR3 is made up of 15 amino acids. V was shortened by 0 bases and J by 4 bases, with 13 bases between the two germline ends. CDR3 in amino acids: CASSLAAGASTEAFF. In nucleotides, the CDR3 is TGCGCCAGCAGCTTGGCCGCGGGGGCGAGCACTGAAGCTTTCTTT.

This rearrangement joins TRBV6-5 to TRBJ2-7, with D perhaps TRBD1 (7 bases). The CDR3 runs to 15 residues. The ends were cut back, 10 bases at V and 5 bases at J, with 24 bases in the middle. In germline, CDR1 is MNHEY, CDR2 SVGAGI. As DNA, the CDR3 is TGTGCCACCCAGGGGGGCCTAAAGGAACGGGACGAGCAGTACTTC. Its translation: CATQGGLKERDEQYF.